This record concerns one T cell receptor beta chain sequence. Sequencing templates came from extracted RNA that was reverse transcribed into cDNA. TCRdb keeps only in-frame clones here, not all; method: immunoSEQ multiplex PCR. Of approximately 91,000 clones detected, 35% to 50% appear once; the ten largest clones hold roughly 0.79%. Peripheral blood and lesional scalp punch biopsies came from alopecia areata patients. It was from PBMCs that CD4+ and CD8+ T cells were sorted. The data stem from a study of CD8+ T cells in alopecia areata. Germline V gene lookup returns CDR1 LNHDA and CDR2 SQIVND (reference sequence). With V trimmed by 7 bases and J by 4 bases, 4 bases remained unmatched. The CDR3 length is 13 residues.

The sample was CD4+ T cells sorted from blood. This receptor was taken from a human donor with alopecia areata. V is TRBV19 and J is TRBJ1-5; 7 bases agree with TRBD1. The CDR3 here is CASTGTANQPQHF. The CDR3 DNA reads TGTGCCAGTACCGGGACAGCAAATCAGCCCCAGCATTTT.